This note documents a single T cell receptor (beta chain) sequence. CDR3 size: 16 residues. Trimming cost V 4 bases and J 0 bases, with 15 bases left between them. Germline V gene sequence: CDR1 SEHNR, CDR2 FQNEAQ (reference sequence). The RNA input was roughly 0.45 to 1 ug, and it was reverse transcribed with random hexamers. Each CDR3 protein gets one entry after TCRdb re-called the immunoSEQ multiplex PCR reads with MiXCR. The sample carries 100,000 to 150,000 distinct CDR3 sequences, roughly 76% recorded once. These data are taken from a study of CD8 T cells in Susac syndrome. The multiple sclerosis controls were treatment-naive patients with relapsing-remitting disease that was stable or active.

V usage is TRBV7-9 and J usage is TRBJ2-5; D remains ambiguous. Sample: CD8+ T cells from PBMCs. The source is a human donor with multiple sclerosis. CDR3 region: CASSSLVVPNQETQYF. The CDR3 region has the DNA TGTGCCAGCAGCTCGTTGGTCGTACCAAACCAAGAGACCCAGTACTTC.